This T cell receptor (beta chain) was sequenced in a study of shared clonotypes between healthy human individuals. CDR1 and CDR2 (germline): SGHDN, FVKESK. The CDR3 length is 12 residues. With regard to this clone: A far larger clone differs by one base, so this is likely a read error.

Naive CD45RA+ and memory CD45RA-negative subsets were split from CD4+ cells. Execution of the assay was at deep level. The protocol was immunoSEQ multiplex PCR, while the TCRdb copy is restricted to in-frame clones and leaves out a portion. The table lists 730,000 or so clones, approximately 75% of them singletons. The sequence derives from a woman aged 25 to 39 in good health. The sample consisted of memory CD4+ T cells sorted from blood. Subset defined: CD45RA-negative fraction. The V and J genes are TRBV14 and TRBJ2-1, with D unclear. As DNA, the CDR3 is TGTGCCAGCAACCAAGTTGACGCGACGGCGTTCTTC. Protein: CASNQVDATAFF.